These 15 T cell receptor beta chains originate from one sample sequenced in a study of shared clonotypes between healthy human individuals. Here immunoSEQ multiplex PCR was the method, and the copy in TCRdb shows in-frame clones only, minus some. In the table there are 2 million to 3 million clones, 93% of which are singletons. Source material: naive CD4+ T cells from PBMCs. The subset here: CD45RA+ positively selected. The receptors come from a young man in good health. Some clones in this sample may be carry-over from other donors' samples.

This chain joins TRBV5-8 and TRBJ2-7, with D maybe TRBD1 (5 bases). CDR3 length: 15 amino acids. Trimming took off 3 bases at V and 6 bases at J, with 19 bases between the two ends. Germline lookup yields CDR1 SGHTS and CDR2 YDEGEE. CDR3 loop: CASSSRQGKVSEQYF. CDR3 coding DNA: TGTGCCAGCAGCTCTAGGCAGGGTAAAGTGTCCGAGCAGTACTTC.

This rearrangement joins TRBV28 to TRBJ1-6; tentative D call: TRBD1 (5 bases). Trimming took 4 bases from V and 6 from J, leaving 13 bases between them. Germline CDR1 reads MDHEN; CDR2 reads SYDVKM. The CDR3 contains 15 residues. Here the CDR3 reads CASSSQGRGNSPLHF. Here the CDR3 DNA reads TGTGCCAGCAGTTCCCAAGGGAGGGGTAATTCACCCCTCCACTTT. Supplemented by reference TRBV28 and TRBJ1-6, the full variable domain reads DVKVTQSSRYLVKRTGEKVFLECVQDMDHENMFWYRQDPGLGLRLIYFSYDVKMKEKGDIPEGYSVSREKKERFSLILESASTNQTSMYLCASSSQGRGNSPLHFGNGTRLTVT.

The chain employs TRBV2 and TRBJ1-2, with D uncertain. V lost 3 bases and J 1 base, leaving 6 bases between the germline ends. Germline V lookup: CDR1 SNHLY, CDR2 FYNNEI. The CDR3 extends over 13 amino acids. The CDR3 protein is CASSDNSNYGYTF. Written as DNA, the CDR3 is TGTGCCAGCAGTGATAACAGTAACTATGGCTACACCTTC.

The V and J genes are TRBV7-4 and TRBJ1-2; no clear D gene. The CDR3 sequence is 13 residues long. V shed 3 bases and J shed 4 bases, with 9 bases lying between them. Germline V gene lookup returns CDR1 SGHVT and CDR2 SQSDAQ. The CDR3, as DNA: TGTGCCAGCAGCTTTAGATCGGCCTATGGCTACACCTTC. It translates to CASSFRSAYGYTF.

V usage is TRBV7-9 and J usage is TRBJ2-1, with TRBD2 identical over 8 bases. CDR3 length: 16 amino acids. Germline-derived CDR1 and CDR2 are SEHNR and FQNEAQ (reference sequence). J was trimmed by 4 bases and V by 4 bases; bases with no gene match: 9. The CDR3 sequence: CASSSGAGEVYNEQFF. For the CDR3, the DNA is TGTGCCAGCAGCTCGGGAGCGGGAGAGGTTTACAATGAGCAGTTCTTC.

The chain recombines TRBV6-5 with TRBJ1-1, with D unclear. Germline loops: CDR1 MNHEY, CDR2 SVGAGI. CDR3 length equals 14 residues. Trimming shortened V by 4 bases and J by 4 bases, and 13 bases separated the two germline ends. CDR3 DNA sequence: TGTGCCAGCAGTTCTCTTTGGGAAGGCACTGAAGCTTTCTTT. Translating it yields CASSSLWEGTEAFF.

This chain connects TRBV5-1 to TRBJ2-2; unclear D gene. Germline V lookup: CDR1 SGHRS, CDR2 YFSETQ. The CDR3 runs to 13 residues. Trimming left V 4 bases short and J 6 bases short, with 10 bases between. CDR3 region: CASSRNSPGELFF. CDR3 DNA: TGCGCCAGCAGCCGAAATTCACCCGGGGAGCTGTTTTTT.

V usage is TRBV28 and J usage is TRBJ2-5; perhaps TRBD1 as D (6 bases). Trimming took off 6 bases at V and 5 bases at J, with 19 bases between the two ends. CDR1 and CDR2 (germline): MDHEN, SYDVKM. The length of the CDR3 is 15 residues. As DNA, the CDR3 is TGTGCCAGCAGGCCTGACAGGACGGGGTTGGAGACCCAGTACTTC. As protein: CASRPDRTGLETQYF.

The V gene is TRBV7-8, the J gene TRBJ2-7, with D tentatively TRBD1 or TRBD2 (6 bases each). The V gene's germline CDR1 is SGHVS and CDR2 FQNEAQ. Between the trimmed V and J ends, which lost 5 bases and 0 bases, there was a span of 17 bases. This CDR3 spans 16 amino acids. This chain's CDR3 is CASSPTGARDSYEQYF. DNA of the CDR3: TGTGCCAGCAGCCCTACGGGGGCGCGGGACTCCTACGAGCAGTACTTC.

This rearrangement joins TRBV6-5 to TRBJ1-5; 8 nucleotides align to TRBD1. CDR3 size: 14 residues. Germline V gene sequence: CDR1 MNHEY, CDR2 SVGAGI. After removal of 7 bases from V and 5 bases from J, the junction contained 7 bases not matched to a gene. For the CDR3, the DNA is TGTGCCAGCACCAGCGCGGACAGGGATCAGCCCCAGCATTTT. It translates to CASTSADRDQPQHF.

The V gene is TRBV5-1, the J gene TRBJ1-1; tentative D call: TRBD1 (5 bases). The CDR3 has 13 amino acids. V was shortened by 5 bases and J by 4 bases, with 12 bases between the two germline ends. Germline V gene sequence: CDR1 SGHRS, CDR2 YFSETQ. CDR3 DNA sequence: TGCGCCAGCAGTATGGGGACCCCCACTGAAGCTTTCTTT. It codes for CASSMGTPTEAFF. Together with reference TRBV5-1 and TRBJ1-1, the CDR3 gives the full variable domain: KAGVTQTPRYLIKTRGQQVTLSCSPISGHRSVSWYQQTPGQGLQFLFEYFSETQRNKGNFPGRFSGRQFSNSRSEMNVSTLELGDSALYLCASSMGTPTEAFFGQGTRLTVV.

The rearrangement joins TRBV7-3 to TRBJ1-6; D not certain. Germline values: CDR1 SGHTA, CDR2 FQGTGA. The CDR3 contains 13 residues. Trimming shortened V by 4 bases and J by 6 bases, and 7 bases separated the two germline ends. CDR3 DNA sequence: TGTGCCAGCAGCTCCGGACCTAATTCACCCCTCCACTTT. Amino acid sequence: CASSSGPNSPLHF.

The CDR3 bases are TGTGCCAGCACTAAGGCCTTAGCTGATCAGCCCCAGCATTTT. Translation gives CASTKALADQPQHF. The chain has TRBV28 and TRBJ1-5; D call uncertain. CDR3 size: 14 residues. Germline CDR1 MDHEN, CDR2 SYDVKM. Trimming left V 7 bases short and J 5 bases short, with 15 bases between.

The chain has TRBV5-1 and TRBJ2-7, with 11 bases lining up with TRBD2. V was pared by 3 bases and J by 0 bases, with 2 bases of the junction left unmatched. The CDR3 has 15 residues. CDR1 is SGHRS, CDR2 YFSETQ, per germline. The CDR3 nucleotides are TGCGCCAGCAGCTCGACTAGCGGGGCCTCCTACGAGCAGTACTTC. It translates to CASSSTSGASYEQYF. The complete variable domain, with remaining parts taken from reference TRBV5-1 and TRBJ2-7, reads KAGVTQTPRYLIKTRGQQVTLSCSPISGHRSVSWYQQTPGQGLQFLFEYFSETQRNKGNFPGRFSGRQFSNSRSEMNVSTLELGDSALYLCASSSTSGASYEQYFGPGTRLTVT.

This chain joins TRBV29-1 and TRBJ1-3, with D unclear. The CDR3 runs 14 residues. V was pared by 7 bases and J by 1 base, with 14 bases between. Per the germline V gene, CDR1 is SQVTM and CDR2 is ANQGSEA. CDR3 DNA: TGCAGCGCCCTACGGGTTGGGTCTGGAAACACCATATATTTT. This translates into CSALRVGSGNTIYF.